This T cell receptor beta chain came from a study of T cells in Graves' hyperthyroidism and ophthalmopathy. Across the whole study: The blood sample was taken at first diagnosis, before treatment began.

Those patients with uncontrolled infection, other autoimmune disease, pregnancy or lactation were excluded. Study results and limitations: Clonotypes that were expanded in thyroid above 0.001 mostly appeared in blood too.

Turning to this clonotype: Its antigen is currently unknown.

TCR beta CDR3 region amplification was performed from RNA transcripts. First-round RT-PCR of the TCR CDR3 relied on the HTBI primer set. Using its own MiXCR run on the multiplex PCR reads, TCRdb lists one record per CDR3 protein. The sample includes hundreds of thousands of distinct CDR3 sequences, about 24% of them seen just once. The CDR3 is made up of 16 amino acids. CDR1 and CDR2 (germline): DFQATT, SNEGSKA (reference sequence). V lost 5 bases and J lost 2, with 22 bases in between. The chain uses TRBV20-1 and TRBJ2-7, with D possibly being TRBD1 (6 bases). This clonotype originated in a woman aged 25 to 39 with Graves' ophthalmopathy. Sequenced material: blood. As DNA, the CDR3 is TGCAGTGCTGGTGGAGACAGGCTACTCCACGCCTACGAGCAGTACTTC. Protein product: CSAGGDRLLHAYEQYF.